The rows below give T cell receptor beta chains drawn from one sample of a study of blood T cells in healthy people across ages. One entry per CDR3 protein results from TCRdb running MiXCR on the 5' RACE reads. The data contain about a million distinct CDR3 sequences, about 48% of them singletons. What was sequenced was blood. The receptors originated from a young man in good health. Both conserved end residues are part of each CDR3. A D gene is named only where the DNA matches it firmly. Clone size is not always given. Where it is, it says once, few, many or a class for expanded clones.

clone size: few
J gene: TRBJ1-2
D gene: TRBD1
V gene: TRBV12-3/TRBV12-4
CDR3 length: 15
CDR3 DNA: TGTGCCAGCAGTAAGGGGACAGGGGGCTTCTATGGCTACACCTTC
CDR3 protein: CASSKGTGGFYGYTF

clone size: -
J gene: TRBJ2-5
D gene: -
V gene: TRBV28
CDR3 length: 11
CDR3 DNA: TGTGCCAGCAGTTGGGGGGCCACCCAGTACTTC
CDR3 protein: CASSWGATQYF

clone size: -
J gene: TRBJ2-1
D gene: -
V gene: TRBV5-1
CDR3 length: 16
CDR3 DNA: TGCGCCAGCAGCTTGCGTTCGAGTGCCGGGGTGGCTGAGCAGTTCTTC
CDR3 protein: CASSLRSSAGVAEQFF

clone size: -
J gene: TRBJ1-5
D gene: TRBD1
V gene: TRBV6-1
CDR3 length: 15
CDR3 DNA: TGTGCCAGCAGAGGGGGACAGGGGGCCTGGCAGCCCCAGCATTTT
CDR3 protein: CASRGGQGAWQPQHF

clone size: many
J gene: TRBJ2-3
D gene: TRBD2
V gene: TRBV3-1
CDR3 length: 15
CDR3 DNA: TGTGCCAGCAGTTCTAGCGGGGCCAGCACAGATACGCAGTATTTT
CDR3 protein: CASSSSGASTDTQYF

clone size: few
J gene: TRBJ2-7
D gene: -
V gene: TRBV4-2
CDR3 length: 16
CDR3 DNA: TGTGCCAGCAGCCAAGAGGAAGGCGGTAGCTCCTACGAGCAGTACTTC
CDR3 protein: CASSQEEGGSSYEQYF

clone size: -
J gene: TRBJ2-3
D gene: TRBD1
V gene: TRBV20-1
CDR3 length: 14
CDR3 DNA: TGCAGTGCTAGCAGGGGACAGGGATCAGATACGCAGTATTTT
CDR3 protein: CSASRGQGSDTQYF

clone size: few
J gene: TRBJ1-2
D gene: -
V gene: TRBV3-1
CDR3 length: 15
CDR3 DNA: TGTGCCAGCAGCCAAGATTATGAAGACCTCTATGGCTACACCTTC
CDR3 protein: CASSQDYEDLYGYTF

clone size: -
J gene: TRBJ1-2
D gene: -
V gene: TRBV5-1
CDR3 length: 16
CDR3 DNA: TGCGCCAGCAGCTACCGGGGGGCCGGGCCAGACTATGGCTACACCTTC
CDR3 protein: CASSYRGAGPDYGYTF

clone size: once
J gene: TRBJ2-1
D gene: TRBD2
V gene: TRBV29-1
CDR3 length: 14
CDR3 DNA: TGCAGCGTAGTAGCGGGGGGCGATTCCAATGAGCAGTTCTTC
CDR3 protein: CSVVAGGDSNEQFF

clone size: -
J gene: TRBJ2-7
D gene: -
V gene: TRBV4-3
CDR3 length: 15
CDR3 DNA: TGCGCCAGCAACCAAGAATCACAGGGTGTTTACGAGCAGTACTTC
CDR3 protein: CASNQESQGVYEQYF

clone size: -
J gene: TRBJ2-7
D gene: -
V gene: TRBV12-3/TRBV12-4
CDR3 length: 15
CDR3 DNA: TGTGCCAGCAGTTTGGGGGTTCTTAGCTCCTACGAGCAGTACTTC
CDR3 protein: CASSLGVLSSYEQYF

clone size: -
J gene: TRBJ2-3
D gene: TRBD2
V gene: TRBV6-6
CDR3 length: 16
CDR3 DNA: TGTGCCAGCAGTCCCAATAGCGGGGGGGCCACAGATACGCAGTATTTT
CDR3 protein: CASSPNSGGATDTQYF

clone size: few
J gene: TRBJ2-7
D gene: TRBD1
V gene: TRBV6-2/TRBV6-3
CDR3 length: 19
CDR3 DNA: TGTGCCGCCGAAAGGCCGCCAAGGGGGCCTGGCTTTAGGTCCTACGAGCAGTACTTC
CDR3 protein: CAAERPPRGPGFRSYEQYF

clone size: many
J gene: TRBJ2-7
D gene: TRBD2
V gene: TRBV29-1
CDR3 length: 12
CDR3 DNA: TGCAGCGCTAGGACTAGCGCTTACGAGCAGTACTTC
CDR3 protein: CSARTSAYEQYF

clone size: few
J gene: TRBJ2-7
D gene: -
V gene: TRBV30
CDR3 length: 13
CDR3 DNA: TGTGCCTGGAGTGGAGCGGCTTCTTACGAGCAGTACTTC
CDR3 protein: CAWSGAASYEQYF

clone size: -
J gene: TRBJ2-1
D gene: TRBD1
V gene: TRBV29-1
CDR3 length: 13
CDR3 DNA: TGCGGCGGTGGACAGGGTCCATTCAATGAGCAGTTCTTC
CDR3 protein: CGGGQGPFNEQFF

clone size: few
J gene: TRBJ1-6
D gene: -
V gene: TRBV28
CDR3 length: 12
CDR3 DNA: TGTGCCAGCAGACAGGGATATTCACCCCTCCACTTT
CDR3 protein: CASRQGYSPLHF

clone size: -
J gene: TRBJ1-2
D gene: TRBD1
V gene: TRBV29-1
CDR3 length: 13
CDR3 DNA: TGCAGCGTCGAAACCGGGACAGACTATGGCTACACCTTC
CDR3 protein: CSVETGTDYGYTF

clone size: -
J gene: TRBJ2-1
D gene: -
V gene: TRBV15
CDR3 length: 13
CDR3 DNA: TGTGCCACCAGCAGTGCGGGCTACAATGAGCAGTTCTTC
CDR3 protein: CATSSAGYNEQFF

clone size: -
J gene: TRBJ1-1
D gene: -
V gene: TRBV4-1
CDR3 length: 16
CDR3 DNA: TGCGCCAGCAGACCCCGGCCGGACAGACCATACACTGAAGCTTTCTTT
CDR3 protein: CASRPRPDRPYTEAFF

clone size: few
J gene: TRBJ1-2
D gene: -
V gene: TRBV15
CDR3 length: 13
CDR3 DNA: TGTGCCACCAGCAGAGAGGCAGCCTATGGCTACACCTTC
CDR3 protein: CATSREAAYGYTF

clone size: -
J gene: TRBJ2-7
D gene: -
V gene: TRBV6-5
CDR3 length: 12
CDR3 DNA: TGTGCCAGCAGGACACAGGCCTACGAGCAGTACTTC
CDR3 protein: CASRTQAYEQYF

clone size: -
J gene: TRBJ2-7
D gene: TRBD1
V gene: TRBV2
CDR3 length: 17
CDR3 DNA: TGTGCCAGCAGTGTGGAGTCGGGGACAGCTTCCTACAATGAGCAGTACTTC
CDR3 protein: CASSVESGTASYNEQYF

clone size: -
J gene: TRBJ2-3
D gene: TRBD2
V gene: TRBV5-1
CDR3 length: 16
CDR3 DNA: TGCGCCAGTAGCTTGGGCACGGCGGGGGTCACAGATACGCAGTATTTT
CDR3 protein: CASSLGTAGVTDTQYF

clone size: few
J gene: TRBJ2-7
D gene: TRBD1
V gene: TRBV7-9
CDR3 length: 13
CDR3 DNA: TGTGCCAGCAGCCCCGGGACAGCCAATGAGCAGTACTTC
CDR3 protein: CASSPGTANEQYF

clone size: once
J gene: TRBJ2-7
D gene: TRBD2
V gene: TRBV10-2
CDR3 length: 14
CDR3 DNA: TGCGCCAGTAAACTAGCGGGGGAGCACGACGAGCAGTACTTC
CDR3 protein: CASKLAGEHDEQYF

clone size: -
J gene: TRBJ2-6
D gene: -
V gene: TRBV29-1
CDR3 length: 17
CDR3 DNA: TGCAGCGTTTCACGGGGCGGCACCCTCTCTGGGGCCAACGTCCTGACTTTC
CDR3 protein: CSVSRGGTLSGANVLTF

clone size: few
J gene: TRBJ2-7
D gene: -
V gene: TRBV6-6
CDR3 length: 12
CDR3 DNA: TGTGCCAGCAGTTACTTGCCCTACGAGCAGTACTTC
CDR3 protein: CASSYLPYEQYF

clone size: -
J gene: TRBJ2-7
D gene: TRBD2
V gene: TRBV10-3
CDR3 length: 16
CDR3 DNA: TGTGCCATCAGTGAGTCAGTAGCGGGGGGATCCTACGAGCAGTACTTC
CDR3 protein: CAISESVAGGSYEQYF

clone size: -
J gene: TRBJ1-2
D gene: -
V gene: TRBV20-1
CDR3 length: 10
CDR3 DNA: TGCAGTGTCGCAGCCTATGGCTACACCTTC
CDR3 protein: CSVAAYGYTF

clone size: -
J gene: TRBJ2-4
D gene: TRBD1
V gene: TRBV5-1
CDR3 length: 20
CDR3 DNA: TGCGCCAACAGCTTGGCCCCCAAGTCCGGGACAGGGCCGGACAAAAACATTCAGTACTTC
CDR3 protein: CANSLAPKSGTGPDKNIQYF

clone size: -
J gene: TRBJ2-5
D gene: -
V gene: TRBV6-1
CDR3 length: 15
CDR3 DNA: TGTGCCAGCAGTTCACGCACAGGGTTCCAAGAGACCCAGTACTTC
CDR3 protein: CASSSRTGFQETQYF

clone size: many
J gene: TRBJ1-1
D gene: TRBD1
V gene: TRBV13
CDR3 length: 15
CDR3 DNA: TGTGCCAGCAGCCCCCGAGAGGGACAGCTTAGGGAAGCTTTCTTT
CDR3 protein: CASSPREGQLREAFF

clone size: -
J gene: TRBJ2-3
D gene: -
V gene: TRBV5-6
CDR3 length: 15
CDR3 DNA: TGTGCCAGCAGCTTAGGTGGACCCTCCGGAGATACGCAGTATTTT
CDR3 protein: CASSLGGPSGDTQYF

clone size: many
J gene: TRBJ2-1
D gene: -
V gene: TRBV29-1
CDR3 length: 14
CDR3 DNA: TGCAGCGTGCTGTCACAAAGGGTCTGGGATGAGCAGTTCTTC
CDR3 protein: CSVLSQRVWDEQFF

clone size: -
J gene: TRBJ2-1
D gene: -
V gene: TRBV12-3/TRBV12-4
CDR3 length: 13
CDR3 DNA: TGTGCCAGCAGCGCCGAGGGCGGGGCCGAGCAGTTCTTC
CDR3 protein: CASSAEGGAEQFF

clone size: -
J gene: TRBJ2-3
D gene: TRBD2
V gene: TRBV13
CDR3 length: 16
CDR3 DNA: TGTGCCAGCAGCTTAGAAGGAGCGGGACGGGCAGATACGCAGTATTTT
CDR3 protein: CASSLEGAGRADTQYF

clone size: few
J gene: TRBJ2-4
D gene: -
V gene: TRBV20-1
CDR3 length: 15
CDR3 DNA: TGCAGTGCTAGTTCGGGCCGAGTTAAGGGGAACATTCAGTACTTC
CDR3 protein: CSASSGRVKGNIQYF

clone size: -
J gene: TRBJ2-1
D gene: TRBD2
V gene: TRBV6-1
CDR3 length: 15
CDR3 DNA: TGTGCCAGCAGGCCTAGCGGGGGTCCTTACAATGAGCAGTTCTTC
CDR3 protein: CASRPSGGPYNEQFF

clone size: -
J gene: TRBJ2-4
D gene: -
V gene: TRBV7-9
CDR3 length: 13
CDR3 DNA: TGTGCCAGCAGCTTAGCGAGTGGGAACATTCAGTACTTC
CDR3 protein: CASSLASGNIQYF

clone size: -
J gene: TRBJ2-7
D gene: TRBD1
V gene: TRBV11-2
CDR3 length: 14
CDR3 DNA: TGTGCCAGCAGCTTTTACAGGGGGTCGTACGAGCAGTACTTC
CDR3 protein: CASSFYRGSYEQYF

clone size: -
J gene: TRBJ2-5
D gene: -
V gene: TRBV7-9
CDR3 length: 15
CDR3 DNA: TGTGCCAGCAGCGACCCTCGGACCGCCCAAGAGACCCAGTACTTC
CDR3 protein: CASSDPRTAQETQYF

clone size: -
J gene: TRBJ2-4
D gene: -
V gene: TRBV5-1
CDR3 length: 14
CDR3 DNA: TGCGCCAGCAGCTTGGGCAGGACGGGAAACATTCAGTACTTC
CDR3 protein: CASSLGRTGNIQYF